Listed below are T cell receptor beta chains from one sample, sequenced in a study of cytomegalovirus exposure and HLA in healthy donors. Sequencing used immunoSEQ multiplex PCR; TCRdb keeps in-frame clones, though not all of them. This repertoire shows some 98,000 clones, more than 70% found once; its top ten account for 11%. Sequencing was carried out using PBMCs. These TCRs come from a young man in good health and CMV-seropositive. Each CDR3 is given with its conserved first and last residue. D genes are given only for firm matches. The size field is filled for only some rows; it gives once, few, many or a size class.

CDR3 DNA	CDR3 protein	D gene	V gene	J gene	clone size
TGTGCCAGCACCAGCGGTCCTTCCTACGAGCAGTACTTC	CASTSGPSYEQYF	.	TRBV27	TRBJ2-7	.
TGTGCCAGCAGCTTTAGGGGGCCCAGAGCTTTCTTT	CASSFRGPRAFF	TRBD1	TRBV7-2	TRBJ1-1	.
TGTGCCAGTAGTATAAGTTGGGGGGACTCACCCCTCCACTTT	CASSISWGDSPLHF	.	TRBV19	TRBJ1-6	few
TGCGCCAGCAGCTTCGGACAGGATTTCTCCTACGAGCAGTACTTC	CASSFGQDFSYEQYF	TRBD1	TRBV5-1	TRBJ2-7	.
TGTGCCAGCTCACCATATTTCGCGGGCCGTCGGGGGGCGAAAGAGACCCAGTACTTC	CASSPYFAGRRGAKETQYF	.	TRBV18	TRBJ2-5	.
TGTGCCAGCAGCCAAGGCGAGGGATCCAATTCACCCCTCCACTTT	CASSQGEGSNSPLHF	.	TRBV4-2	TRBJ1-6	.
TGTGCCAGCAGCCTATACCGGGACAAGACCTACGAGCAGTACTTC	CASSLYRDKTYEQYF	.	TRBV5-4	TRBJ2-7	.
TGTGCCAGCAGTTTACTACTCGGGAGCTCTAGCACAGATACGCAGTATTTT	CASSLLLGSSSTDTQYF	.	TRBV28	TRBJ2-3	.
TGTGCCGGGGGGGCGCGGAGGGAGTCCTACGAGCAGTACTTC	CAGGARRESYEQYF	.	TRBV6-1	TRBJ2-7	.
TGCGCCAGCAGCTCCCGGACAGCACAAGAGACCCAGTACTTC	CASSSRTAQETQYF	.	TRBV5-1	TRBJ2-5	.
TGTGCCAGCAGCTTAGGGGAGGCAGCTACAACTAATGAAAAACTGTTTTTT	CASSLGEAATTNEKLFF	.	TRBV7-9	TRBJ1-4	once
TGTGCCAGCAGCGAACAGGGGTCCCCCTCCACTGAAGCTTTCTTT	CASSEQGSPSTEAFF	TRBD1	TRBV9	TRBJ1-1	once
TGTGCCAGTATGAAACAGGGTGCAGAGACCCAGTACTTC	CASMKQGAETQYF	.	TRBV19	TRBJ2-5	.
TGTGCCAGCAGCGTGAGTTCAGGGGGCACTGAAGCTTTCTTT	CASSVSSGGTEAFF	TRBD1	TRBV5-4	TRBJ1-1	.
TGTGCCAGCTCACCGTCTACGGGACAGGGAAGTTCACCCCTCCACTTT	CASSPSTGQGSSPLHF	TRBD1	TRBV18	TRBJ1-6	.
TGTGCCAGCAGTCTCCGCGACAGGGTTGAAGCTTTCTTT	CASSLRDRVEAFF	TRBD1	TRBV6-5	TRBJ1-1	.
TGTGCCAGCACCTACCCGGGACAGGGAGCTTTCGAAGCTTTCTTT	CASTYPGQGAFEAFF	TRBD1	TRBV2	TRBJ1-1	.